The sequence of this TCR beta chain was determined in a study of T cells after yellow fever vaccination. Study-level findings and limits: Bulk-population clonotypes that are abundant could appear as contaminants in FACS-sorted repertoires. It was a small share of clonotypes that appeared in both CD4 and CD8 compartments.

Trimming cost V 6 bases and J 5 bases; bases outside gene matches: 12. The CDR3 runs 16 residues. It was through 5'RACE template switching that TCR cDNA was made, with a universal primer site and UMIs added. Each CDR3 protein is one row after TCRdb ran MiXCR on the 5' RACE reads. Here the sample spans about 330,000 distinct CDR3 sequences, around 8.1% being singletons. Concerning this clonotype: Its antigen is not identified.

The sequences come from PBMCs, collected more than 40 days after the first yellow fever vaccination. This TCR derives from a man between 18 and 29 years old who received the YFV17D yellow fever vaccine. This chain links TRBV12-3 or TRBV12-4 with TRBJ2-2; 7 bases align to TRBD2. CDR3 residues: CASSPLGWGGTGELFF. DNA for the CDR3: TGTGCCAGCAGCCCACTGGGTTGGGGAGGGACCGGGGAGCTGTTTTTT.